The next 20 T cell receptor beta chains were all read from a single sample in a study of blood T cells in healthy people across ages (dated by TCRdb to 2013 to 2016). Libraries were built with 5' RACE. The reads were generated on an Illumina HiSeq 2500. A second PCR of about 7 to 12 cycles was run with a J-beta primer mix and a sample-barcoded 5' primer. TCRdb trimmed public reads at Q25 via fastp, called clones via MiXCR and kept in-frame beta chains. Every distinct CDR3 protein forms one entry, paired with its most common genes and DNA. The sample table lists roughly 570,000 distinct CDR3 sequences, 25% to 30% of them with a count of one. The ten largest make up approximately 17% of the sample. The source material was blood. These receptors came from a woman in her 70s in good health.

V is TRBV4-3 and J is TRBJ1-6; 8 bases map to TRBD1. The CDR3 is 17 residues long. Germline trimming cut 3 bases from V and 5 bases from J; bases unmatched to any gene: 9. The germline gives CDR1 LGHNA, CDR2 YSLEER. This chain's CDR3 is CASSHSRTGRNNSPLHF. The CDR3 nucleotides are TGCGCCAGCAGCCACTCCCGGACAGGGAGGAATAATTCACCCCTCCACTTT.

This clonotype was seen only a few times. The chain carries TRBV7-2 and TRBJ1-1, with 7 bases that match TRBD1. CDR3 length: 14 residues. CDR1 is SGHTA, CDR2 FQGNSA, per germline. V shed 6 bases, J shed 0 bases, and the junction held 4 bases outside the gene matches. The CDR3 DNA is TGTGCCAGCAGGAGGGGGCAGATGAACACTGAAGCTTTCTTT. Its protein product is CASRRGQMNTEAFF.

As concerns this clonotype: A read error may be the cause here, since a much bigger clone is one base away. This rearrangement joins TRBV20-1 to TRBJ1-1; 7 nucleotides match TRBD1. Germline CDR1 DFQATT, CDR2 SNEGSKA (reference sequence). Trimming took 0 bases from V and 6 from J; bases not matched to a gene: 13. This CDR3 is built from 16 residues. DNA of the CDR3: TGCAGTGCTAGAGATCCAGGGGGTATTGGGGACGCTGAAGCTTTCTTT. This sequence encodes CSARDPGGIGDAEAFF.

The chain uses TRBV7-2 and TRBJ2-1, with D maybe TRBD2 (5 bases). Germline loops: CDR1 SGHTA, CDR2 FQGNSA. The CDR3 contains 15 residues. The V gene lost 2 bases and the J gene lost 8 bases, with 16 bases spanning the gap. This chain's CDR3 is CASSLNIRESDEQFF. The CDR3 DNA is TGTGCCAGCAGCTTAAATATCCGGGAATCGGATGAGCAGTTCTTC.

This clonotype was seen many times. This chain uses TRBV7-2 with TRBJ2-7; 13 bases line up with TRBD2. The CDR3 covers 15 residues. The germline V gene encodes CDR1 SGHTA and CDR2 FQGNSA. Trimming removed 6 bases from V and 1 base from J; junction bases left unmatched: 3. Here the CDR3 DNA reads TGTGCCAGCAGTTCGGGACTAGCGGGATCCTACGAGCAGTACTTC. This sequence encodes CASSSGLAGSYEQYF.

This clonotype was observed at least ten times. The genes are TRBV7-9 and TRBJ2-1; D gene unclear. Germline CDR1 reads SEHNR; CDR2 reads FQNEAQ (reference sequence). V was pared by 1 base and J by 8 bases, with 3 bases between. The CDR3 is 11 residues long. CDR3 sequence (DNA): TGTGCCAGCAGCTTAGTTGATGAGCAGTTCTTC. This gives the protein CASSLVDEQFF.

This clonotype was detected a few times. The chain couples TRBV9 to TRBJ2-5, with D possibly TRBD1 on 7 matching bases. Trimming shortened V by 3 bases and J by 5 bases, and 23 bases separated the two germline ends. CDR1 is SGDLS and CDR2 is YYNGEE in the germline V gene. The CDR3 has 17 amino acids. CDR3 sequence reads: CASSAGDRGLVGETQYF. CDR3 bases: TGTGCCAGCAGCGCGGGGGACAGAGGGTTGGTTGGGGAGACCCAGTACTTC.

This clonotype was found a few times. The rearrangement links TRBV7-3 to TRBJ2-5, with 10 bases that match TRBD2. The DNA end favors TRBJ2-1, so the J call may be wrong. This CDR3 has 15 amino acids. Per germline, CDR1 SGHTA and CDR2 FQGTGA. The DNA of the CDR3 is TGTGCCAGCAGCCCCCAGCGGGGGGGCATTAATGAGCAGTTCTTC. Translation gives CASSPQRGGINEQFF.

This clonotype was found a few times. The gene calls are TRBV5-1 and TRBJ2-5; D might be TRBD2 (6 bases). Judging by the DNA end, TRBJ2-1 fits better; the J call may be wrong. The germline CDR1 and CDR2 sequences are SGHRS and YFSETQ. The CDR3 spans 15 residues. The DNA for the CDR3 is TGCGCCAGCAGCTTGGGAAGCGGGTTAAAGAATGAGCAGTTCTTC. As protein: CASSLGSGLKNEQFF.

V gene TRBV5-1 combines with J gene TRBJ2-5; TRBD1 is a possible D gene (5 bases). The assigned J gene may be wrong: the sequence end matches TRBJ2-1 better. The CDR3 runs 12 residues. From germline, CDR1 is SGHRS and CDR2 YFSETQ. As DNA, the CDR3 is TGCGCCAGCAGCTCTCCCCCAGGGGAGCAGTTCTTC. This translates into CASSSPPGEQFF.

The chain employs TRBV27 and TRBJ1-5; D gene uncertain. V was trimmed by 5 bases and J by 5 bases, leaving 16 bases between them. The CDR3 is made up of 15 amino acids. Germline loops: CDR1 MNHEY, CDR2 SMNVEV (reference sequence). This CDR3 reads CASSPGPGGYQPQHF. In DNA, the CDR3 is TGTGCCAGCAGTCCGGGTCCAGGAGGCTATCAGCCCCAGCATTTT.

This clonotype appeared a few times. The chain recombines TRBV27 with TRBJ2-5; tentatively, D is TRBD2 (6 bases). Germline V CDR1 and CDR2: MNHEY, SMNVEV (reference sequence). CDR3 length: 14 residues. Trimming pared 3 bases from V and 2 bases from J, leaving 10 bases between. The CDR3 DNA is TGTGCCAGCAGTTTTTCTAGCGTACAAGAGACCCAGTACTTC. As protein: CASSFSSVQETQYF.

This sequence joins TRBV20-1 and TRBJ1-1, with a weak D call TRBD1 (6 bases). Germline V gene data show CDR1 as DFQATT and CDR2 as SNEGSKA (reference sequence). The CDR3 totals 12 residues. V was shortened by 1 base and J by 7 bases, with 10 bases between the two germline ends. The CDR3 loop is CSARARGGEAFF. Here the CDR3 DNA reads TGCAGTGCTAGAGCAAGGGGGGGTGAAGCTTTCTTT.

This clonotype was seen a few times. The V and J genes are TRBV20-1 and TRBJ2-1; 10 nucleotides match TRBD1. The CDR3 loop spans 15 amino acids. The V segment lost 6 bases and the J segment 7 bases; nucleotides outside the gene matches: 12. CDR1 and CDR2 from the germline V gene are DFQATT and SNEGSKA (reference sequence). DNA of the CDR3: TGCAGTGCCAGCCCTAGACAGGGGGCCCTTAATGAGCAGTTCTTC. As protein: CSASPRQGALNEQFF.

This clonotype was seen a few times. The rearrangement joins TRBV19 to TRBJ2-1; D possibly corresponds to TRBD1 (5 bases). Germline V gene sequence: CDR1 LNHDA, CDR2 SQIVND (reference sequence). V was pared by 3 bases and J by 3 bases, with 12 bases between. The CDR3 length is 15 residues. The DNA of the CDR3 is TGTGCCAGTAGTATGGGGCTAGACAACTACAATGAGCAGTTCTTC. Amino acid sequence: CASSMGLDNYNEQFF. The full variable domain, completed using reference TRBV19 and TRBJ2-1, is DGGITQSPKYLFRKEGQNVTLSCEQNLNHDAMYWYRQDPGQGLRLIYYSQIVNDFQKGDIAEGYSVSREKKESFPLTVTSAQKNPTAFYLCASSMGLDNYNEQFFGPGTRLTVL.

V and J are TRBV12-3 or TRBV12-4 and TRBJ2-3; no clear D. The CDR3 spans 15 residues. V was trimmed by 4 bases and J by 3 bases, leaving 14 bases between them. CDR3 in amino acids: CASSYYRTRTDTQYF. CDR3 coding DNA: TGTGCCAGCAGTTACTATAGAACGAGGACAGATACGCAGTATTTT.

This clonotype was picked up a small number of times. The V and J genes are TRBV29-1 and TRBJ2-5; D is possibly TRBD1 (5 bases). The DNA end is a closer match to TRBJ2-1, so the J assignment may be wrong. This CDR3 has 12 residues. The germline V gene has CDR1 SQVTM and CDR2 ANQGSEA. The DNA for the CDR3 is TGCAGCGTAGAACCCCTTCCAGGGTTCCAGTTCTTC. As protein: CSVEPLPGFQFF.

In its sample, this clonotype was seen a few times. The CDR3 region has the DNA TGCAGTGCTAGACCCGTAGGACTAGCCGAAACGGGCACGCAGTATTTT. As protein: CSARPVGLAETGTQYF. The rearrangement uses TRBV20-1 and TRBJ2-3, with 8 bases fitting TRBD2. J was trimmed by 9 bases and V by 2 bases; bases with no gene match: 16. The CDR3 is 16 amino acids. From germline, CDR1 is DFQATT and CDR2 SNEGSKA (reference sequence).

There are a few counts of this clonotype. This chain joins TRBV9 and TRBJ2-4; the match to TRBD1 covers 7 bases. From germline, CDR1 is SGDLS and CDR2 YYNGEE. After removal of 5 bases from V and 9 bases from J, the junction contained 8 bases not matched to a gene. This CDR3 contains 13 residues. The CDR3 DNA sequence: TGTGCCAGCAGTGGGGCAGGGGGATTCATTCAGTACTTC. Protein: CASSGAGGFIQYF.

The V and J genes are TRBV7-9 and TRBJ1-1; D possibly corresponds to TRBD1 (6 bases). Germline V gene lookup returns CDR1 SEHNR and CDR2 FQNEAQ (reference sequence). V gave up 1 base and J gave up 3 bases, with 15 bases separating them. The CDR3 has 16 amino acids. The DNA of the CDR3 is TGTGCCAGCAGCTTAGACTTGAGGGGGAGGGACACTGAAGCTTTCTTT. Translated, it gives CASSLDLRGRDTEAFF.